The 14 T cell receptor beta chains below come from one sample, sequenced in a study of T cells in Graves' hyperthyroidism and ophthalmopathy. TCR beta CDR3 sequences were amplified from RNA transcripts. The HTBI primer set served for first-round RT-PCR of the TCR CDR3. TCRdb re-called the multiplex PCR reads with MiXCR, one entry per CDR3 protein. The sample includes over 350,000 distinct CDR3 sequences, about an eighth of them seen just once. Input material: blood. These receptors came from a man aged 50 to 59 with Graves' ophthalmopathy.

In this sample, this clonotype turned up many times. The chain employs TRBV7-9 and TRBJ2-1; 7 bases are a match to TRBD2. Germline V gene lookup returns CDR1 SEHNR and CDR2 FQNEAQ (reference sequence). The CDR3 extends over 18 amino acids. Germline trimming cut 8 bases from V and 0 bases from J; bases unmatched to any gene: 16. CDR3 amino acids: CASGGTGGEKSSYNEQFF. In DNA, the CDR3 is TGTGCCAGCGGGGGGACTGGGGGGGAGAAATCCTCCTACAATGAGCAGTTCTTC.

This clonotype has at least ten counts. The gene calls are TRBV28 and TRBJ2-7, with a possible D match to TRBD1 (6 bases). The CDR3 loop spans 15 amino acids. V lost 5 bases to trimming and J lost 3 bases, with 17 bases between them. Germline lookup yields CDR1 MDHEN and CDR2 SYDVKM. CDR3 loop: CASSTRTVLRYEQYF. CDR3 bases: TGTGCCAGCAGTACCCGGACAGTGCTCCGCTACGAGCAGTACTTC.

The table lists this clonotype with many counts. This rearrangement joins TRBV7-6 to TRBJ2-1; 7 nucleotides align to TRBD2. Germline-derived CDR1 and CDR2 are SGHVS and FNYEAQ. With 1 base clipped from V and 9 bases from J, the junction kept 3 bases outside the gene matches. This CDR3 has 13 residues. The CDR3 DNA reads TGTGCCAGCAGCTTAGTGGAGCGGGGTGAGCAGTTCTTC. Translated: CASSLVERGEQFF.

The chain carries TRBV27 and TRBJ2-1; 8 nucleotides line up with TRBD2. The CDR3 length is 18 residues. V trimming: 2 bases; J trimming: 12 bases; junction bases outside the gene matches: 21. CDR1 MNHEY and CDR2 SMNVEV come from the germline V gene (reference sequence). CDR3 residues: CASSLGAGAGGLAGGQFF. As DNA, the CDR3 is TGTGCCAGCAGTTTAGGGGCGGGGGCGGGAGGCCTTGCGGGTGGGCAGTTCTTC.

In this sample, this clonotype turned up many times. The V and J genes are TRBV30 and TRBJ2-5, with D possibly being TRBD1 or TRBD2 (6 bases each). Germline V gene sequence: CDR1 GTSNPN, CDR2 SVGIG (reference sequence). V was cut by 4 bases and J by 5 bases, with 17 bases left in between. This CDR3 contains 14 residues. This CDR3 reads CAWTVPGAIETQYF. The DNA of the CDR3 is TGTGCCTGGACCGTACCGGGGGCGATTGAGACCCAGTACTTC.

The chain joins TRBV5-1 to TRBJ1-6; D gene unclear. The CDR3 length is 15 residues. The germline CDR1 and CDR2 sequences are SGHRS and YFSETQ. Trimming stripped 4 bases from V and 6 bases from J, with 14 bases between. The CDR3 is CASSPGESSNSPLHF. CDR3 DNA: TGCGCCAGCAGCCCGGGAGAATCGAGTAATTCACCCCTCCACTTT.

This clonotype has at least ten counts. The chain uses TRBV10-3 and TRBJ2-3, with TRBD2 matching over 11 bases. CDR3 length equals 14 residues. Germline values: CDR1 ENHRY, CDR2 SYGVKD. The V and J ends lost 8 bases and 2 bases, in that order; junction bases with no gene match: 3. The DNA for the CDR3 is TGTGCCATCGGGACTAGCGGAGCCACAGATACGCAGTATTTT. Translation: CAIGTSGATDTQYF.

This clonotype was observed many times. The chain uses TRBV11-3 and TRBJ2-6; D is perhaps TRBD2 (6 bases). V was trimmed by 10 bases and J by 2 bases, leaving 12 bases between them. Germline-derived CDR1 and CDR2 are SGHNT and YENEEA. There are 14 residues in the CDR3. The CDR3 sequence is CATTGGTGANVLTF. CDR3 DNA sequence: TGTGCCACCACCGGGGGTACTGGGGCCAACGTCCTGACTTTC.

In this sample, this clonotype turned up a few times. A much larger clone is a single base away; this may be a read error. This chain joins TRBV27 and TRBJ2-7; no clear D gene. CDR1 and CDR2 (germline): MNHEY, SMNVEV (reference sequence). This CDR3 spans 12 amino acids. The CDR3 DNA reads TGTGCCAGCACCAACCCCCCCTACGAGCAGCACTTC. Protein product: CASTNPPYEQHF.

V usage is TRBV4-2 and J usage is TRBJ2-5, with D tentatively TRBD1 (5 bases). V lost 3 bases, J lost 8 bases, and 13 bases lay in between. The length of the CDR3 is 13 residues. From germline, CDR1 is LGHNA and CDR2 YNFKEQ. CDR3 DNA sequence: TGTGCCAGCAGCCAGGATCAAGGGGAAACCCAGTACTTC. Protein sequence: CASSQDQGETQYF.

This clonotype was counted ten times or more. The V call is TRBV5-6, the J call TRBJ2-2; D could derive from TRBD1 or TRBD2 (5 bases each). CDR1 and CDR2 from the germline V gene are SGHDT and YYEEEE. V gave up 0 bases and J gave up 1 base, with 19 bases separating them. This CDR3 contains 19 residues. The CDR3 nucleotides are TGTGCCAGCAGCTTGGCGCGAAACCTACCGGGGCTGAACACCGGGGAGCTGTTTTTT. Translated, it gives CASSLARNLPGLNTGELFF.

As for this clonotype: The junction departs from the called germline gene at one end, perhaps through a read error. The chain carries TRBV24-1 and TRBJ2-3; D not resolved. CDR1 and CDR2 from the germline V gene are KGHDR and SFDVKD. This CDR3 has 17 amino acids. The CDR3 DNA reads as TGTGCCAGCAGTGATTTCCCCAGCCAAGATAGCACAGATACGCAGTATTTT. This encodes CASSDFPSQDSTDTQYF.

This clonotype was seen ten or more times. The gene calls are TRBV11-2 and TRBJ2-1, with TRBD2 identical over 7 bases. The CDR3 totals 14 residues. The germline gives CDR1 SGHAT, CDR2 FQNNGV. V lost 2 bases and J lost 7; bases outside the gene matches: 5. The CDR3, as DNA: TGTGCCAGCAGCTTAAGAGGGAGGGGTAATGAGCAGTTCTTC. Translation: CASSLRGRGNEQFF.

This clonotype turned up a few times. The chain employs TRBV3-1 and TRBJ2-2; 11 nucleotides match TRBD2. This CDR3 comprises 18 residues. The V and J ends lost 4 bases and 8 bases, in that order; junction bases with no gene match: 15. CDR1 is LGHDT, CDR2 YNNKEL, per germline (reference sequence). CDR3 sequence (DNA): TGTGCCAGCAGCCCGTACCCGACTAGCGGGGCTTCTAAGGGGGAGCTGTTTTTT. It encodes CASSPYPTSGASKGELFF.